A selection of T cell receptor beta chains follows, all from one sample in a study of control samples from healthy donors and cancer patients. Clones were sequenced by immunoSEQ multiplex PCR, and TCRdb holds only the in-frame ones, with some missing. The sample has around 120,000 clones, just over 90% seen once. Input material: PBMCs. The receptors here all came from a man aged 45-65 years with head and neck cancer. CDR3s include the opening cysteine and the closing phenylalanine or tryptophan. The D gene is left open where the match is weak. Clone sizes are given selectively: once, few, many, or a class where the clone is expanded.

v_gene,d_gene,j_gene,abundance,CDR3aa,CDR3nt
TRBV5-6,NA,TRBJ2-7,NA,CASSTTGEVRYEQYF,TGTGCCAGCAGCACTACAGGGGAGGTCCGCTACGAGCAGTACTTC
TRBV6-5,TRBD1,TRBJ1-2,NA,CASKPGQTIGYTF,TGTGCCAGCAAACCGGGACAGACCATTGGCTACACCTTC
TRBV18,TRBD2,TRBJ2-6,NA,CASSPRGDGANVLTF,TGTGCCAGCTCACCCCGGGGGGATGGGGCCAACGTCCTGACTTTC
TRBV30,TRBD2,TRBJ2-5,NA,CAWSVGGQETQYF,TGTGCCTGGAGTGTGGGGGGGCAAGAGACCCAGTACTTC
TRBV27,TRBD1,TRBJ1-2,once,CASSLFGTGENGYTF,TGTGCCAGCAGTTTATTCGGGACAGGGGAGAATGGCTACACCTTC
TRBV6-4,TRBD1,TRBJ1-4,NA,CASSETGQGNEKLFF,TGTGCCAGCAGTGAAACGGGACAGGGTAATGAAAAACTGTTTTTT
TRBV15,NA,TRBJ2-1,NA,CATSSVRLPGGNEQFF,TGTGCCACCAGCAGTGTCAGGTTACCCGGCGGCAATGAGCAGTTCTTC
TRBV3-1/TRBV3-2,TRBD1,TRBJ1-5,NA,CASSRVRTGGEGNQPQHF,TGTGCCAGCAGCCGGGTCCGGACAGGGGGCGAGGGCAATCAGCCCCAGCATTTT
TRBV30,NA,TRBJ2-3,NA,CAWSRGTDTQYF,TGTGCCTGGAGTAGAGGGACAGATACGCAGTATTTT
TRBV4-2,TRBD2,TRBJ2-2,NA,CASSQDPPSGGAVGELFF,TGTGCCAGCAGCCAAGACCCACCTAGCGGGGGGGCCGTCGGGGAGCTGTTTTTT
TRBV27,NA,TRBJ1-4,NA,CASRGGGRGTNEKLFF,TGTGCCAGCAGAGGAGGGGGGCGCGGAACTAATGAAAAACTGTTTTTT
TRBV9,NA,TRBJ2-4,NA,CASSVLGDGNIQYF,TGTGCCAGCAGCGTACTGGGAGATGGAAACATTCAGTACTTC
TRBV12-3/TRBV12-4,TRBD2,TRBJ2-5,NA,CASTMGGEETQYF,TGTGCCAGCACCATGGGGGGGGAAGAGACCCAGTACTTC
TRBV4-3,NA,TRBJ2-7,NA,CASSQDLGATGSYEQYF,TGCGCCAGCAGCCAAGACCTCGGGGCCACCGGCTCCTACGAGCAGTACTTC
TRBV18,TRBD1,TRBJ2-5,NA,CASSPPTGWGETQYF,TGTGCCAGCTCACCACCGACAGGGTGGGGAGAGACCCAGTACTTC
TRBV6-6,NA,TRBJ2-7,NA,CASSDRSGEQYF,TGTGCCAGCAGCGACAGGTCCGGCGAGCAGTACTTC
TRBV7-3,TRBD2,TRBJ2-3,NA,CASSSSSGGTDTQYF,TGTGCCAGCAGCTCCTCTAGCGGGGGCACAGATACGCAGTATTTT
TRBV6-5,NA,TRBJ2-2,NA,CASSYSQYGPGELFF,TGTGCCAGCAGTTACAGCCAATATGGGCCCGGGGAGCTGTTTTTT
TRBV18,NA,TRBJ2-3,NA,CASSPLSSDTQYF,TGTGCCAGCTCACCTTTATCCTCCGATACGCAGTATTTT
TRBV10-3,NA,TRBJ2-7,NA,CAISVYGGLGEQYF,TGTGCCATCAGTGTTTACGGGGGCCTCGGCGAGCAGTACTTC
TRBV11-1,NA,TRBJ2-5,NA,CASSLAGAGETQYF,TGTGCCAGCAGCTTAGCAGGGGCCGGAGAGACCCAGTACTTC
TRBV7-9,NA,TRBJ2-7,NA,CASSLLNEQYF,TGTGCCAGCAGCTTATTGAACGAGCAGTACTTC
TRBV28,TRBD1,TRBJ1-4,NA,CASRSTGTGYSEKLFF,TGTGCCAGCAGATCAACCGGGACAGGCTATAGTGAAAAACTGTTTTTT
TRBV19,TRBD1,TRBJ1-2,NA,CASGTGTGGAGYGYTF,TGTGCCAGTGGGACCGGGACAGGGGGCGCGGGCTATGGCTACACCTTC
TRBV21-1,NA,TRBJ1-5,NA,CASSSTEGGSNQPQHF,TGTGCCAGCAGCTCCACCGAGGGGGGTAGCAATCAGCCCCAGCATTTT
TRBV11-2,NA,TRBJ1-1,NA,CASSHHTVGDTEAFF,TGTGCCAGCAGCCACCACACAGTGGGAGACACTGAAGCTTTCTTT
TRBV7-2,NA,TRBJ2-5,NA,CASSRGWETQYF,TGTGCCAGCAGCCGAGGTTGGGAGACCCAGTACTTC
TRBV4-1,NA,TRBJ1-5,NA,CASSQDGGYQPQHF,TGCGCCAGCAGCCAAGACGGCGGCTATCAGCCCCAGCATTTT
TRBV4-1,NA,TRBJ1-2,NA,CASSQSRYGYTF,TGCGCCAGCAGCCAAAGTAGGTATGGCTACACCTTC
TRBV5-4,NA,TRBJ2-2,NA,CASRSGPENGELFF,TGTGCCAGCAGGTCCGGGCCCGAGAACGGGGAGCTGTTTTTT
TRBV4-3,NA,TRBJ2-1,NA,CASSRGRGNEQFF,TGCGCCAGCAGTAGGGGGAGGGGGAATGAGCAGTTCTTC
TRBV7-3,TRBD2,TRBJ2-1,medium-sized,CASSLIGGSNNDEQFF,TGTGCCAGCAGCTTAATCGGGGGGAGTAATAACGATGAGCAGTTCTTC
TRBV7-2,NA,TRBJ1-5,once,CASRKGRNSNQPQHF,TGTGCCAGCAGAAAAGGACGGAATAGCAATCAGCCCCAGCATTTT
TRBV12-2,NA,TRBJ1-2,once,CASRVRQSHYGYTF,TGTGCAAGTCGCGTCAGACAGTCGCACTATGGCTACACCTTC
TRBV28,NA,TRBJ2-2,NA,CASSFPASANTGELFF,TGTGCCAGCAGTTTTCCGGCTAGCGCGAACACCGGGGAGCTGTTTTTT
TRBV12-5,NA,TRBJ2-5,NA,CASGLVQEETQYF,TGTGCTAGTGGTTTGGTACAAGAGGAGACCCAGTACTTC
TRBV7-8,NA,TRBJ2-5,few,CASSPTKAPQETQYF,TGTGCCAGCAGCCCCACAAAGGCTCCACAAGAGACCCAGTACTTC
TRBV18,NA,TRBJ1-1,NA,CASSPEIGGSAFF,TGTGCCAGCTCACCAGAGATTGGGGGGTCAGCTTTCTTT
TRBV19,NA,TRBJ1-2,NA,CASKNSGGNIYGYTF,TGTGCCAGTAAGAATAGTGGAGGGAACATCTATGGCTACACCTTC
TRBV5-4,NA,TRBJ2-3,NA,CASSLTGASTDTQYF,TGTGCCAGCAGCTTGACGGGGGCTAGCACAGATACGCAGTATTTT
TRBV20-1,NA,TRBJ2-7,NA,CSAADFYEQYF,TGCAGTGCCGCGGACTTTTACGAGCAGTACTTC
TRBV9,TRBD2,TRBJ2-2,NA,CASSVGGLAGGNGELFF,TGTGCCAGCAGCGTAGGAGGACTAGCGGGGGGGAACGGGGAGCTGTTTTTT